This TCR beta chain was captured in a study of blood T cell repertoires in COVID-19. Per the germline V gene, CDR1 is SGHNT and CDR2 is YYREEE (reference sequence). This CDR3 is built from 14 residues. V lost 0 bases, J lost 5 bases, and 12 bases lay in between. The cohort comprised adults aged about 18 to 100 years residing in about 25 US areas. Categorization into cohorts depended on clinical history that participants reported. In the original workflow: Amplification with reference gene primers provided the estimates of nucleated cell counts. TCRdb's table, derived via immunoSEQ multiplex PCR, lists solely in-frame clones and lacks some. D and trimming were read from the DNA, whereas the V and J calls and clone size are those reported in that table. The table lists over 200,000 clones, roughly nine tenths of them singletons.

The chain couples TRBV5-4 to TRBJ2-7; a weak D match, TRBD2 (5 bases). The TCR sequence derives from a human donor in a cohort exposed to, infected with or recovered from COVID-19 (not recorded which). The donor label of this sample is uncertain. The sample consisted of PBMCs or T cells enriched from blood (not recorded which). CDR3 amino acids: CASSLGPGSDEQYF. The CDR3 bases are TGTGCCAGCAGCTTGGGCCCGGGGTCGGACGAGCAGTACTTC.